The rows below give T cell receptor beta chains drawn from one sample of a study of cytotoxic CD8 clonotypes in ibrutinib-treated CLL. The assay was immunoSEQ multiplex PCR, and TCRdb's table has in-frame clones only and misses some. The profile covers roughly 18,000 clones, with roughly 80% appearing a single time and roughly 5.7% taken by the ten largest. The source was PBMCs, collected before ibrutinib treatment. These receptors were taken from a human donor with chronic lymphocytic leukemia. Each CDR3 is given without its conserved first and last residue. D genes are given only for firm matches. Only part of the rows carry a size: once, few, many, or a class if the clone is expanded.

clone_size d_call j_call v_call cdr3_aa
. TRBD2 TRBJ2-1 TRBV19 ASSPSGGSKSSYNEQF
. . TRBJ2-3 TRBV30 AWTRGTDTQY
. TRBD2 TRBJ2-1 TRBV10-3 AIRKTSLGNEQF
. TRBD1 TRBJ2-7 TRBV5-4 ASSQSGDRVSYEQY
. TRBD2 TRBJ2-3 TRBV6-6 ASSTLAGGAHTQY
. . TRBJ1-6 TRBV2 ASSDNRPYNSPLH
. . TRBJ2-2 TRBV2 ASRWGSGELF
. . TRBJ2-1 TRBV5-4 ASSLRPSSGLGQF
. . TRBJ2-5 TRBV7-3 ASSSGPGETQY
once . TRBJ2-3 TRBV6-6 ASSSPDTQY
. TRBD1 TRBJ1-1 TRBV30 AWSRPGQGLTEAF
. TRBD1 TRBJ2-7 TRBV28 ASSLPTGREQY
. . TRBJ2-3 TRBV19 ASPSRDLGSWY
. . TRBJ1-6 TRBV6-5 ASSYAPGRVDSPLH
. . TRBJ2-7 TRBV6-5 ASSPRRAGTYEQY
few . TRBJ1-1 TRBV30 AWRGPQALGVNTEAF
. . TRBJ2-2 TRBV11-3 ASSTSVGRRPGELF
. . TRBJ1-4 TRBV4-1 ASSQTANEKLF
. . TRBJ2-3 TRBV11-2 ASSSRRGPDTQY
. . TRBJ2-1 TRBV10-1 ASSPGGGTYNEQF
. . TRBJ2-4 TRBV21-1 ASSKVGGSPPLAKNIQY
few . TRBJ2-7 TRBV20-1 SASLANEQY
. . TRBJ1-5 TRBV2 ASSEGGVGNQPQH
. . TRBJ2-3 TRBV7-6 ASSSTVVGDTQY
. TRBD1 TRBJ1-2 TRBV30 AWSVPGQRSGGYT
. . TRBJ1-3 TRBV5-1 ASSLDGNSGNTIY
. . TRBJ1-6 TRBV7-2 ASSLVLGLGSPLH
. . TRBJ2-5 TRBV7-9 ASSLWVRRTGFQETQY
. . TRBJ2-5 TRBV5-6 ASSLQGMGETQY
. . TRBJ1-2 TRBV10-3 AITEDRPTNYGYT
. . TRBJ1-2 TRBV5-4 ASSTANYGYT
few . TRBJ2-5 TRBV7-2 ASSSAGGEQETQY
. . TRBJ1-1 TRBV9 ASSAGHSNTEAF
. TRBD1 TRBJ1-4 TRBV6-5 ATGRDRGEKLF
. . TRBJ2-2 TRBV5-5 ASSSQPNTGELF
. TRBD2 TRBJ2-3 TRBV7-2 ASSSRTSGRTDTQY
. . TRBJ1-2 TRBV11-2 ASSFDWVDYGYT
. . TRBJ2-2 TRBV19 ASTLRDTGELF
. TRBD1 TRBJ1-2 TRBV10-3 AISESYRGSNEYGYT
. . TRBJ1-5 TRBV5-6 ASSLGGPGLNQPQH
once . TRBJ1-1 TRBV19 ASSITGLTEAF
few TRBD1 TRBJ1-2 TRBV4-3 ASSPQQGNYGYT
once . TRBJ2-1 TRBV5-4 ASSSKAGGLNEQF
. . TRBJ1-6 TRBV11-3 ASSLGTGYNSPLH
. . TRBJ2-5 TRBV7-3 ASSLGGRPGDQETQY
medium-sized . TRBJ1-1 TRBV19 ASSKQGRSSEAF
. . TRBJ2-3 TRBV5-1 ASSTGQRTDTQY
. TRBD1 TRBJ1-1 TRBV28 ASSKADRVRTEAF